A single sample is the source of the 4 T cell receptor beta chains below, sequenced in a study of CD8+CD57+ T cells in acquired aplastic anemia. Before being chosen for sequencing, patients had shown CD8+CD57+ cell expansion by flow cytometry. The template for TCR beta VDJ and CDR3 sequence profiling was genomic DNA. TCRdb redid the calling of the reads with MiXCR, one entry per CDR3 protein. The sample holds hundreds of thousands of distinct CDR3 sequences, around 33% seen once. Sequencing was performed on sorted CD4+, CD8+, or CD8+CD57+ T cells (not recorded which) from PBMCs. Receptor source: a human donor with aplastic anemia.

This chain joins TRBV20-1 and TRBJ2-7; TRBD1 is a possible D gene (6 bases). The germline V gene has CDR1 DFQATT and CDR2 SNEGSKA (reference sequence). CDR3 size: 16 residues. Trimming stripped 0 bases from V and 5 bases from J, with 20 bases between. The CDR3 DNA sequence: TGCAGTGCTAGAGATCGTGGCAGGGGAGCTAGAGACGAGCAGTACTTC. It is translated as CSARDRGRGARDEQYF.

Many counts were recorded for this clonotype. The CDR3 region has the DNA TGTGCCAGCAGTGATACCCACGGAGGGGAGACCCAGTACTTC. It translates to CASSDTHGGETQYF. V and J are TRBV2 and TRBJ2-5, with D tentatively TRBD2 (6 bases). The CDR3 has 14 amino acids. The germline V gene encodes CDR1 SNHLY and CDR2 FYNNEI. The ends were cut back, 3 bases at V and 5 bases at J, with 13 bases in the middle.

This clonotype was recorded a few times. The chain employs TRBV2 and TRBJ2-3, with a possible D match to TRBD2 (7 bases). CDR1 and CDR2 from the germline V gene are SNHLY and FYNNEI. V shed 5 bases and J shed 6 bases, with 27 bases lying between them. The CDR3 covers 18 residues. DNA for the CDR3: TGTGCCAGCAGTCCCCTGACTAGGGGGAGGGCTCCTGTGGATACGCAGTATTTT. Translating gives CASSPLTRGRAPVDTQYF.

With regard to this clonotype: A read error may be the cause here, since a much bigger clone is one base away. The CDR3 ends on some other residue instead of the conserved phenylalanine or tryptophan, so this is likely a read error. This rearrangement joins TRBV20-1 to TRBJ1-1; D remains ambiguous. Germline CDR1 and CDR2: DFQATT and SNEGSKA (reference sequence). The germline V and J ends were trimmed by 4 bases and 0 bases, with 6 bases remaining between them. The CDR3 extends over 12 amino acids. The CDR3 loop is CSAKVLNTEAFL. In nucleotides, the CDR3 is TGCAGTGCTAAGGTGCTGAACACTGAAGCTTTCCTT.